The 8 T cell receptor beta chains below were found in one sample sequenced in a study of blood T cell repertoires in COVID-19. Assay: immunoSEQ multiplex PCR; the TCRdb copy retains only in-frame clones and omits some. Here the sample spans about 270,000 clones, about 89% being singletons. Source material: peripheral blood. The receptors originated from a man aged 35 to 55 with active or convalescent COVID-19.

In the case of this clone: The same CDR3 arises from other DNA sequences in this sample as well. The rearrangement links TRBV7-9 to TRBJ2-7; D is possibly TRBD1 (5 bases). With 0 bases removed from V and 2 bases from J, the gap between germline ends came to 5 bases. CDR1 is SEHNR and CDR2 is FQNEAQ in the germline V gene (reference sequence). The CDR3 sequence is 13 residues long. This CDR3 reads CASSLAGAYEQYF. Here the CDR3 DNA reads TGTGCCAGCAGCTTAGCAGGGGCCTACGAGCAGTACTTC.

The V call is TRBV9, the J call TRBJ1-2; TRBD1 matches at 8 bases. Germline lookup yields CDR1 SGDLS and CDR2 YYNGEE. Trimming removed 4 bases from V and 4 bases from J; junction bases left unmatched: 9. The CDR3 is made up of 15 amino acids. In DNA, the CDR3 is TGTGCCAGCAGCTCCCGGACAGGGAAGAGCTATGGCTACACCTTC. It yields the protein CASSSRTGKSYGYTF.

The CDR3, as DNA: TGTGCCAGCAGCTTCGGGACAGCGAACACCGGGGAGCTGTTTTTT. It is translated as CASSFGTANTGELFF. This rearrangement joins TRBV7-9 to TRBJ2-2; TRBD1 aligns across 7 bases. V shed 3 bases and J 0 bases; nucleotides not matched to a gene: 1. This CDR3 contains 15 residues. Germline V gives CDR1 SEHNR, CDR2 FQNEAQ (reference sequence).

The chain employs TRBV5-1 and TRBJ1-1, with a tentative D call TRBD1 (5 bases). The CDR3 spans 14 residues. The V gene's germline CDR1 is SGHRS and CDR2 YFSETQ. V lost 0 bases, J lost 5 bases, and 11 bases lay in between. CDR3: CASSLGQGRTEAFF. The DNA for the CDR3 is TGCGCCAGCAGCTTGGGGCAGGGTCGGACTGAAGCTTTCTTT.

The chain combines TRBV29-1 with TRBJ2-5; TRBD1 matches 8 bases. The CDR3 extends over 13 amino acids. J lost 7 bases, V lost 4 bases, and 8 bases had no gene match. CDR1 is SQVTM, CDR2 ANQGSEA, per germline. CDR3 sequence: CSVVSRGQGTQYF. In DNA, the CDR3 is TGCAGCGTTGTGTCCAGGGGGCAGGGGACCCAGTACTTC.

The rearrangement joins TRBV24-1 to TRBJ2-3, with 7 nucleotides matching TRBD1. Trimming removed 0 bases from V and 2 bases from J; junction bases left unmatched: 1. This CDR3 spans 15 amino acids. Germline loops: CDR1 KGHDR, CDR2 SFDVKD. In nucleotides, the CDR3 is TGTGCCACCAGTGATTTGGGACAGGACACAGATACGCAGTATTTT. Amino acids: CATSDLGQDTDTQYF.

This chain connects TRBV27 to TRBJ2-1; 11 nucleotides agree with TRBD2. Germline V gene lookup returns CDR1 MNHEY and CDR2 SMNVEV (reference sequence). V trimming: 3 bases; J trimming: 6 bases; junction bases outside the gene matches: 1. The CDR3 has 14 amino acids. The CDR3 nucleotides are TGTGCCAGCAGTTTCGGGACTAGCGGCAATGAGCAGTTCTTC. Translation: CASSFGTSGNEQFF.

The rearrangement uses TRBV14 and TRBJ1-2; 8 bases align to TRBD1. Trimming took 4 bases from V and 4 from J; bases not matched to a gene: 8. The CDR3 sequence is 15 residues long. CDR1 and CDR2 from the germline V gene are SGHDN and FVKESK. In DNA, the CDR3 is TGTGCCAGCAGCCGCTTGCAGGGGGCAGGCTATGGCTACACCTTC. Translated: CASSRLQGAGYGYTF.